A single sample is the source of the 24 T cell receptor beta chains below, sequenced in a study of blood T cells in healthy people across ages (dated by TCRdb to between 2014 and 2016). The library was generated by 5' RACE. TCRdb records Illumina HiSeq 2500 as the sequencer. A second roughly 6 to 11 cycle PCR used a sample-barcoded 5' primer and a J-beta primer mix. Through fastp at Q25 and MiXCR, TCRdb rebuilt clones from the public reads, retaining in-frame beta chains. Rows are unified per CDR3 protein, each entry keeping the most common DNA and genes. Across this sample there are some 880,000 distinct CDR3 sequences, with around 36% seen only once. 10% to 15% of the sample is in the top ten clones. The sequencing sample was made of blood. These TCRs come from a man aged 18 to 29 in good health.

This chain connects TRBV4-3 to TRBJ2-2; 8 bases fit TRBD1. The junction had 9 bases not matched to a gene; V was cut back by 0 bases and J by 3 bases. The CDR3 runs 18 residues. The V gene's germline CDR1 is LGHNA and CDR2 YSLEER. For the CDR3, the DNA is TGCGCCAGCAGCCAAGATGTGGTGGGGACAGGTCACACCGGGGAGCTGTTTTTT. Its protein is CASSQDVVGTGHTGELFF.

The chain uses TRBV13 and TRBJ1-1, with a possible D match to TRBD1 (6 bases). CDR1 and CDR2 from the germline V gene are PRHDT and FYEKMQ (reference sequence). The CDR3 has 15 amino acids. V was pared by 0 bases and J by 3 bases, with 11 bases between. The CDR3 nucleotides read TGTGCCAGCAGCTTAGGCCGAGGGGGAGACACTGAAGCTTTCTTT. Translated, it gives CASSLGRGGDTEAFF.

This clonotype was picked up a small number of times. The rearrangement uses TRBV4-3 and TRBJ1-5; D not certain. V lost 0 bases, J lost 3 bases, and 12 bases lay in between. The V gene's germline CDR1 is LGHNA and CDR2 YSLEER. This CDR3 region has 16 residues. The CDR3 nucleotides read TGCGCCAGCAGCCAAGACTCGACTGCCTCCAATCAGCCCCAGCATTTT. Its translation: CASSQDSTASNQPQHF.

With respect to this clonotype: One end of the junction does not line up with germline, which may come from a read error. The chain is built from TRBV12-3 or TRBV12-4 and TRBJ1-2; weak D call: TRBD1 (5 bases). The CDR3 runs 13 residues. Written as DNA, the CDR3 is TGTGCCAGCAGTTTGGGGCATAGATATGGCCACACCTTC. It encodes CASSLGHRYGHTF.

This chain connects TRBV2 to TRBJ2-3, with unresolved D. The CDR3 is made up of 12 amino acids. V gave up 4 bases and J gave up 4 bases, with 6 bases separating them. Germline loops: CDR1 SNHLY, CDR2 FYNNEI. CDR3 sequence: CASSGEADTQYF. The CDR3 nucleotides are TGTGCCAGCAGTGGCGAGGCAGATACGCAGTATTTT.

A few counts support this clonotype. The chain recombines TRBV4-3 with TRBJ2-3; 12 nucleotides align to TRBD1. CDR1 and CDR2 from the germline V gene are LGHNA and YSLEER. The length of the CDR3 is 19 residues. The J segment lost 1 base and the V segment lost 0 bases, leaving 8 bases of the junction unmatched. CDR3 sequence reads: CASSQDGAGTGGGTDTQYF. In DNA, the CDR3 is TGCGCCAGCAGCCAAGATGGGGCTGGGACAGGGGGCGGCACAGATACGCAGTATTTT.

This clonotype was seen at least ten times. The genes are TRBV29-1 and TRBJ2-1; 12 nucleotides match TRBD2. Trimming cost V 2 bases and J 4 bases; bases outside gene matches: 9. Germline V gives CDR1 SQVTM, CDR2 ANQGSEA. The CDR3 sequence is 17 residues long. CDR3 sequence reads: CSVESLAGGPEYNEQFF. CDR3 in DNA: TGCAGCGTTGAAAGTCTAGCGGGGGGGCCGGAATACAATGAGCAGTTCTTC.

The chain is built from TRBV20-1 and TRBJ2-5; TRBD2 matches 11 bases. After removal of 3 bases from V and 11 bases from J, the junction contained 11 bases not matched to a gene. Germline lookup yields CDR1 DFQATT and CDR2 SNEGSKA (reference sequence). CDR3 length: 14 residues. CDR3 loop: CSASSGGAWNEQYF. The CDR3, as DNA: TGCAGTGCTAGTAGCGGGGGGGCGTGGAATGAGCAGTACTTC.

The table lists this clonotype with many counts. The chain combines TRBV11-2 with TRBJ2-7; no firm D call. The CDR3 extends over 18 amino acids. The V and J ends lost 0 bases and 3 bases respectively, with 21 bases between them. Germline loops: CDR1 SGHAT, CDR2 FQNNGV. The CDR3 bases are TGTGCCAGCAGCTTAGAACCCCCCGTTCCGTCCTCCATCTACGAGCAGTACTTC. Residues: CASSLEPPVPSSIYEQYF.

This clonotype was counted between two and nine times. This chain joins TRBV5-1 and TRBJ2-1, with TRBD2 as a possible D gene (6 bases). This CDR3 region has 16 residues. Trimming stripped 1 base from V and 4 bases from J, with 15 bases between. Germline CDR1 reads SGHRS; CDR2 reads YFSETQ. CDR3 DNA: TGCGCCAGCAGCTTGCGTGGCGGGGCAACATACAATGAGCAGTTCTTC. Translating it yields CASSLRGGATYNEQFF.

This sequence joins TRBV12-3 or TRBV12-4 and TRBJ1-1; D gene ambiguous. The CDR3 covers 14 residues. V lost 0 bases and J 1 base, leaving 6 bases between the germline ends. The CDR3 nucleotides read TGTGCCAGCAGTTTAGCGGTCGCGAACACTGAAGCTTTCTTT. Its translation is CASSLAVANTEAFF.

In this sample, this clonotype turned up a few times. J is TRBJ1-4 and V is TRBV5-6, with unresolved D. This CDR3 contains 16 residues. The germline V and J ends were trimmed by 3 bases and 0 bases, with 12 bases remaining between them. Looked up from germline, CDR1 is SGHDT and CDR2 is YYEEEE. CDR3 region: CASSSSIIATNEKLFF. The CDR3 coding sequence is TGTGCCAGCAGCTCGTCAATTATTGCAACTAATGAAAAACTGTTTTTT. Looking up the rest from reference TRBV5-6 and TRBJ1-4 gives the full variable domain: DAGVTQSPTHLIKTRGQQVTLRCSPKSGHDTVSWYQQALGQGPQFIFQYYEEEERQRGNFPDRFSGHQFPNYSSELNVNALLLGDSALYLCASSSSIIATNEKLFFGSGTQLSVL.

This clonotype appeared once. V and J are TRBV20-1 and TRBJ2-1; possibly TRBD2 for D (7 bases). V lost 0 bases and J lost 3, with 15 bases in between. The CDR3 spans 16 residues. Germline CDR1 DFQATT, CDR2 SNEGSKA (reference sequence). The CDR3 DNA reads TGCAGTGCTAGAGATGTTGGGGGGGGGCTCTACAATGAGCAGTTCTTC. This sequence encodes CSARDVGGGLYNEQFF.

This clonotype was counted only a few times. This chain links TRBV28 with TRBJ1-4; TRBD1 matches at 10 bases. The V gene end was trimmed by 7 bases and the J gene end by 8 bases; junction bases not matched to a gene: 4. The CDR3 consists of 13 residues. The germline V gene encodes CDR1 MDHEN and CDR2 SYDVKM. The CDR3 sequence is CASTGQGTEKLFF. The CDR3 coding sequence is TGTGCCAGCACGGGACAGGGGACAGAAAAACTGTTTTTT.

This clonotype was detected only a few times. Being one base from a much bigger clone, this may be a read error. The chain recombines TRBV12-3 or TRBV12-4 with TRBJ2-1, with D possibly TRBD1 on 5 matching bases. The J call may be faulty, since TRBJ2-7 better matches the DNA end. CDR3 length equals 15 residues. CDR3 DNA sequence: TGTGCCAGCAGCCCAGGGCTTTTCTCCTACAATGAGCAGTACTTC. It specifies CASSPGLFSYNEQYF.

For this clonotype: A much larger clone differs by one base, so this may be a read error. This chain joins TRBV5-1 and TRBJ2-5, with 10 nucleotides matching TRBD1. Germline values: CDR1 SGHRS, CDR2 YFSETQ. The CDR3 totals 16 residues. V dropped 4 bases and J dropped 11; count of bases not matched to a gene: 17. As DNA, the CDR3 is TGCGCCAGCAGCGTGGATATCGGACAGGGGGAACGTGAGCAGTACTTC. Its translation is CASSVDIGQGEREQYF.

This clonotype was recorded at least ten times. The genes are TRBV7-9 and TRBJ1-2; no firm D call. Germline V gene sequence: CDR1 SEHNR, CDR2 FQNEAQ (reference sequence). Trimming cost V 1 base and J 2 bases, with 8 bases left between them. CDR3 length: 14 amino acids. The CDR3 nucleotides are TGTGCCAGCAGCTTAGTAGGCGTAAACTATGGCTACACCTTC. Translation gives CASSLVGVNYGYTF.

The rearrangement uses TRBV7-3 and TRBJ2-1; a possible D gene is TRBD2 (7 bases). The V and J ends lost 5 bases and 7 bases respectively, with 15 bases between them. The CDR3 extends over 14 amino acids. Germline CDR1 SGHTA, CDR2 FQGTGA. Here the CDR3 DNA reads TGTGCCAGCAGCGTTAGGGGGGGGCTAAATGAGCAGTTCTTC. This encodes CASSVRGGLNEQFF.

As to this clonotype: A much larger clonotype is one base distant, so this may be a read error. This chain uses TRBV5-6 with TRBJ2-1; 7 bases align to TRBD2. The germline CDR1 and CDR2 sequences are SGHDT and YYEEEE. CDR3 length: 12 residues. The CDR3 protein is CACSGTSSEQFF. The CDR3 DNA follows: TGTGCCTGCAGCGGGACTTCAAGCGAGCAGTTCTTC.

The rearrangement uses TRBV20-1 and TRBJ2-7; 9 positions match TRBD1. CDR3 length equals 14 residues. Germline-derived CDR1 and CDR2 are DFQATT and SNEGSKA (reference sequence). V lost 6 bases, J lost 0 bases, and 6 bases stayed unmatched. The CDR3 nucleotides read TGCAGTGCCGATCCGGGACAGGGCTCCTACGAGCAGTACTTC. As protein: CSADPGQGSYEQYF.

The rearrangement joins TRBV20-1 to TRBJ1-1; unclear D gene. Per the germline V gene, CDR1 is DFQATT and CDR2 is SNEGSKA (reference sequence). V was clipped by 0 bases and J by 0 bases, with 11 bases between them. The CDR3 sequence is 15 residues long. The CDR3 is CSARDVERMNTEAFF. The CDR3 coding sequence is TGCAGTGCTAGAGATGTTGAACGCATGAACACTGAAGCTTTCTTT.

Many counts were recorded for this clonotype. One junction end disagrees with the germline gene, perhaps due to a read error. This chain joins TRBV7-6 and TRBJ2-6; no reliable D call. Germline V gene data show CDR1 as SGHVS and CDR2 as FNYEAQ. This CDR3 is built from 14 residues. The CDR3 loop is CASSSYSGANVLTF. In nucleotides, the CDR3 is TGCGCCAGCAGCTCATACTCTGGGGCCAACGTCCTGACTTTC.

Comments on this clonotype: One end of the junction varies from germline; a read error may be responsible. J is TRBJ2-4 and V is TRBV7-2, with 8 bases fitting TRBD1. Germline-derived CDR1 and CDR2 are SGHTA and FQGNSA. The CDR3 sequence is 15 residues long. CDR3 in amino acids: CASSFAGGDLYEQSF. The CDR3 DNA reads TGTGCCAGCAGCTTCGCAGGGGGCGACCTCTACGAGCAGTCCTTC.

About this clonotype: This may come from a read error, since a much larger clone is one base off. This chain links TRBV20-1 with TRBJ2-1; D possibly uses TRBD1 or TRBD2 (6 bases each). CDR1 and CDR2 from the germline V gene are DFQATT and SNEGSKA (reference sequence). This CDR3 has 14 residues. The CDR3 region is CSARRGTLNNGQFF. The CDR3 nucleotides are TGCAGTGCTAGAAGGGGGACTCTCAACAATGGGCAGTTCTTC.